This is a list of T cell receptor beta chains from one sample in a study of T-cell memory formation after mild COVID-19. In TCRdb, the 5' RACE reads were re-called with MiXCR into one record per CDR3 protein. This table holds roughly 600,000 distinct CDR3 sequences, roughly 18% found once. The sequencing sample was made of PBMCs or a T cell subset sorted from them (not recorded which). Receptors were obtained from an adult woman who had mild COVID-19 (a few samples of this study predate the infection). Cell type and time point are not known. CDR3s include the opening cysteine and the closing phenylalanine or tryptophan. A D gene is named only where the DNA matches it firmly. Where a row states a size, it is once, few, many or the class of an expanded clone; other rows omit it.

TRBJ1-2 | few | TRBV6-5 | NA | CASSYSGKINYGYTF | TGTGCCAGCAGTTACTCGGGGAAGATTAACTATGGCTACACCTTC
TRBJ2-7 | few | TRBV7-2 | TRBD2 | CASSLWGGSTYEQYF | TGTGCCAGCAGCTTGTGGGGCGGGAGCACGTACGAGCAGTACTTC
TRBJ2-1 | many | TRBV6-5 | TRBD2 | CASSTSGTRGEQFF | TGTGCCAGCAGCACTAGCGGGACCCGGGGTGAGCAGTTCTTC
TRBJ1-5 | NA | TRBV18 | NA | CASSRDQPQHF | TGTGCCAGCTCACGGGATCAGCCCCAGCATTTT
TRBJ2-3 | NA | TRBV3-1 | NA | CASSQDVPDTQYF | TGTGCCAGCAGCCAAGATGTCCCAGATACGCAGTATTTT
TRBJ2-1 | NA | TRBV19 | NA | CASSIAGLNEQFF | TGTGCCAGTAGTATAGCGGGGCTGAATGAGCAGTTCTTC
TRBJ2-7 | few | TRBV12-3/TRBV12-4 | NA | CASSVVEYEQYF | TGTGCCAGCAGTGTGGTCGAGTACGAGCAGTACTTC
TRBJ2-1 | few | TRBV12-3/TRBV12-4 | TRBD2 | CASSLGLRDHEQFF | TGTGCCAGCAGCTTGGGACTAAGAGACCATGAGCAGTTCTTC
TRBJ2-7 | few | TRBV19 | TRBD2 | CASSITSGSYEQYF | TGTGCCAGTAGTATTACTAGCGGGAGCTACGAGCAGTACTTC
TRBJ2-7 | NA | TRBV4-1 | TRBD2 | CASSQDLASGAEQYF | TGCGCCAGCAGCCAAGATTTGGCTAGCGGGGCTGAGCAGTACTTC
TRBJ2-7 | NA | TRBV6-1 | TRBD1 | CASKPGQGANEQYF | TGTGCCAGCAAACCGGGACAGGGGGCTAATGAGCAGTACTTC